Following are 2 T cell receptor beta chains from one sample sequenced in a study of cytomegalovirus exposure and HLA in healthy donors. Vbeta (60) and Jbeta (13) primers were used in the PCR. Profiled with immunoSEQ multiplex PCR; TCRdb holds only in-frame clones, not every one. The sample holds some 150,000 clones; approximately 90% are singletons and the top ten take roughly 5%. The sequenced sample was PBMCs. The receptors stem from a woman between 25 and 40 years old in good health and CMV-seronegative.

Comments on this clone: Other DNA sequences of this sample code for an identical CDR3. This chain links TRBV11-3 with TRBJ2-2, with a weak D call TRBD2 (5 bases). V lost 3 bases, J lost 6 bases, and 8 bases lay in between. The CDR3 extends over 13 amino acids. Germline CDR1 reads SGHNT; CDR2 reads YENEEA. The CDR3 protein is CASSFGGPGELFF. For the CDR3, the DNA is TGTGCCAGCAGCTTTGGAGGACCCGGGGAGCTGTTTTTT.

The chain is built from TRBV4-1 and TRBJ2-1, with 9 bases that match TRBD1. The V segment lost 2 bases and the J segment 7 bases; nucleotides outside the gene matches: 9. The CDR3 totals 16 residues. Germline V CDR1 and CDR2: MGHRA, YSYEKL. CDR3 coding DNA: TGCGCCAGCAGCCAACCCCGGACAGGGGTAGCGAATGAGCAGTTCTTC. It translates to CASSQPRTGVANEQFF.